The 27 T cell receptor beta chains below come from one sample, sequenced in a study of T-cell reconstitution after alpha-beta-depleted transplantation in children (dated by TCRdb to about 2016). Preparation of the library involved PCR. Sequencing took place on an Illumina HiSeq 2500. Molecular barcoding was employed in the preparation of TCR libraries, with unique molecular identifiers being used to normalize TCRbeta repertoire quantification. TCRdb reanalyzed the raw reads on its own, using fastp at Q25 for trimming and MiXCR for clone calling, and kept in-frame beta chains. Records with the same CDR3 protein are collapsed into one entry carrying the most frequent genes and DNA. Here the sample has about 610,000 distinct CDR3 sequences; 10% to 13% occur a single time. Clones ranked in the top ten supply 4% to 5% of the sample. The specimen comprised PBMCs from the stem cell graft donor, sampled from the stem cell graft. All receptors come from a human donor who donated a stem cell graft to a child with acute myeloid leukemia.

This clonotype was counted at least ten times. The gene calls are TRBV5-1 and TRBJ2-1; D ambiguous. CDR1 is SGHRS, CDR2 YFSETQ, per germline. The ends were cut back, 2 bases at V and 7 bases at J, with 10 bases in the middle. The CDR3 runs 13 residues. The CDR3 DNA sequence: TGCGCCAGCAGCTTAGGTCGTGGGAATGAGCAGTTCTTC. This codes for CASSLGRGNEQFF.

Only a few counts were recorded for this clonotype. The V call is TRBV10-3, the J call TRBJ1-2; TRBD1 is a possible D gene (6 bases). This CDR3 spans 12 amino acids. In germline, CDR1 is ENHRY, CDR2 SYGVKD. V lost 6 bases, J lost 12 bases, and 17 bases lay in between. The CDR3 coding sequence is TGTGCCATCAGCGATCAACAGGGCTCTCACACCTTC. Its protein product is CAISDQQGSHTF.

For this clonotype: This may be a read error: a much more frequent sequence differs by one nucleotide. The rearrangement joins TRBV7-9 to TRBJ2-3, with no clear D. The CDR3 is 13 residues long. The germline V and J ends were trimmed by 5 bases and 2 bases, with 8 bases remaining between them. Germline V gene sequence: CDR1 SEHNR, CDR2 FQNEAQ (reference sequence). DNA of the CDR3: TGTGCCAGCAGCCCCTGGACCACAGATACGCAGTATTTT. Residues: CASSPWTTDTQYF.

CDR3 region: CASSLSRGNEKLFF. The CDR3 DNA reads TGTGCCAGCAGCTTATCCAGGGGGAATGAAAAACTGTTTTTT. The chain combines TRBV11-2 with TRBJ1-4; TRBD1 matches 7 bases. This CDR3 contains 14 residues. CDR1 and CDR2 from the germline V gene are SGHAT and FQNNGV. Trimming took 2 bases from V and 5 from J; bases not matched to a gene: 2.

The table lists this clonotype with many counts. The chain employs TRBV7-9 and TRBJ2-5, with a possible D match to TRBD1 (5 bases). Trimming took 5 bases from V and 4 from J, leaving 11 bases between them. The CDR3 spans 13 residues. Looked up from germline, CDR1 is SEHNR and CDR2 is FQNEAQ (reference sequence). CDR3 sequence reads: CASSPTAGETQYF. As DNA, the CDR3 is TGTGCCAGCAGCCCGACAGCCGGAGAGACCCAGTACTTC.

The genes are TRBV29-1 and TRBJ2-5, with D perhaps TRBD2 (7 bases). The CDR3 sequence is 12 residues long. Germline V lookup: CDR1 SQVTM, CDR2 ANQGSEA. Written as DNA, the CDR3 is TGCAGTTCAAGGGGGGGAAGGGAGGCCCAGTACTTC. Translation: CSSRGGREAQYF.

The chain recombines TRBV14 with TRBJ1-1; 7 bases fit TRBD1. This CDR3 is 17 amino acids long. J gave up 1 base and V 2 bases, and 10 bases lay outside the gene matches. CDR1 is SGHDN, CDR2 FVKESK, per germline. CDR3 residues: CASSQMRDRLWNTEAFF. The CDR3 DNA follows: TGTGCCAGCAGCCAAATGCGGGACAGACTCTGGAACACTGAAGCTTTCTTT.

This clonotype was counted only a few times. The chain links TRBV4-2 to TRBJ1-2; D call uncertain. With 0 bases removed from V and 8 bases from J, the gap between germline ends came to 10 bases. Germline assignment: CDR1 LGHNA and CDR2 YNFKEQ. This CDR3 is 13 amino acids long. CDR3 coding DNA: TGTGCCAGCAGCCAAGATTACGTCGAGGGCTACACCTTC. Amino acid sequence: CASSQDYVEGYTF.

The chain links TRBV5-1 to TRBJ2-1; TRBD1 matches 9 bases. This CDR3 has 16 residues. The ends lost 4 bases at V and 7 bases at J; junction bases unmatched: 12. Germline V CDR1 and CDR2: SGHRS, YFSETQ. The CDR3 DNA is TGCGCCAGCAGCAAACTCCCGGGACAGGGAGGGAATGAGCAGTTCTTC. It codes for CASSKLPGQGGNEQFF.

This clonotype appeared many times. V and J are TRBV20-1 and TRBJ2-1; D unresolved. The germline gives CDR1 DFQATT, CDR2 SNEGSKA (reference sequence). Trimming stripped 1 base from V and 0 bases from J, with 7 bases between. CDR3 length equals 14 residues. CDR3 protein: CSARGSVSYNEQFF. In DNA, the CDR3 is TGCAGTGCTAGAGGGTCGGTCTCCTACAATGAGCAGTTCTTC.

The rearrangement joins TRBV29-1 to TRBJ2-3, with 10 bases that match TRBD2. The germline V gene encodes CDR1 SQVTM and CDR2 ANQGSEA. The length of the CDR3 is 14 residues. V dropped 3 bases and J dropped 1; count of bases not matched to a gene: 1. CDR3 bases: TGCAGCGTTGACGGGACTAGCGGCACAGATACGCAGTATTTT. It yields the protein CSVDGTSGTDTQYF.

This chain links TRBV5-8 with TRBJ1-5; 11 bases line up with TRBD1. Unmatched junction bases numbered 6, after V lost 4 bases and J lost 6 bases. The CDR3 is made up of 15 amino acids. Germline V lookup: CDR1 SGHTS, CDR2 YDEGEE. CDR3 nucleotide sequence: TGTGCCAGCAGCAAGGGACAGGGGGTTGGTCAGCCCCAGCATTTT. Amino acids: CASSKGQGVGQPQHF.

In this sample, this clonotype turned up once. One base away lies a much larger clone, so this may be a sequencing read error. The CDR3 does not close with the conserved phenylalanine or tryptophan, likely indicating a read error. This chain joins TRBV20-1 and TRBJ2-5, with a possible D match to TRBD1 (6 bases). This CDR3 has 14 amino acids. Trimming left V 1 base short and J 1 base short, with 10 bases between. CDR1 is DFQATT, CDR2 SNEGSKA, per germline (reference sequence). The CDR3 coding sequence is TGCAGTGCTAGAGCCAGGGGCGCCCAAGAGACCCAGTACTTA. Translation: CSARARGAQETQYL.

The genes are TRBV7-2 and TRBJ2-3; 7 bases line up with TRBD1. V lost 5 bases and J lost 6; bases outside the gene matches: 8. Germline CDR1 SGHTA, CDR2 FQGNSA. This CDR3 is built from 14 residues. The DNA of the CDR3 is TGTGCCAGCAGCGCAGGGGGTAGTTCCGATACGCAGTATTTT. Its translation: CASSAGGSSDTQYF.

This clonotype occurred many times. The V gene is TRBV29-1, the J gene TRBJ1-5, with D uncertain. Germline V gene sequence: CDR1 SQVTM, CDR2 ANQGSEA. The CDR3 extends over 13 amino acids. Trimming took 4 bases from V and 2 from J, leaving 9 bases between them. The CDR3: CSVGQLGNQPQHF. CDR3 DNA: TGCAGCGTTGGACAATTGGGCAATCAGCCCCAGCATTTT.

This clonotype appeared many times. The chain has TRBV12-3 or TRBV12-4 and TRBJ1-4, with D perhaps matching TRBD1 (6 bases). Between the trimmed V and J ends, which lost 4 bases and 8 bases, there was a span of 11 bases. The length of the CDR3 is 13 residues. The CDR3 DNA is TGTGCCAGCAGTTATGGGGGGGCAGAAAAACTGTTTTTT. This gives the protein CASSYGGAEKLFF.

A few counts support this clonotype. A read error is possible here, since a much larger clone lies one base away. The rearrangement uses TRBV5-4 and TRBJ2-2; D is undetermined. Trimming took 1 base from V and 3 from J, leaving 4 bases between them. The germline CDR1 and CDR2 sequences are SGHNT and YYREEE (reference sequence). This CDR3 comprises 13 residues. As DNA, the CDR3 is TGTGCCAGCAGCTTGATAGACACCGGGGAGCTGTTTTTT. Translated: CASSLIDTGELFF.

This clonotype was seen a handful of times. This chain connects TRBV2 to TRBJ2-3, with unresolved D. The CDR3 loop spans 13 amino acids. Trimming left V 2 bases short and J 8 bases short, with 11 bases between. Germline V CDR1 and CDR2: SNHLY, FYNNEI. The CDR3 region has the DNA TGTGCCAGCAGTGAATACCCGAGCCCTACGCAGTATTTT. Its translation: CASSEYPSPTQYF.

The CDR3 spells CSARPSNSGTQYF. The DNA of the CDR3 is TGCAGTGCTAGACCCAGCAACAGTGGGACCCAGTACTTC. The chain has TRBV20-1 and TRBJ2-5; no clear D. The CDR3 runs to 13 residues. V dropped 2 bases and J dropped 7 bases, with 14 bases sitting between them. CDR1 is DFQATT and CDR2 is SNEGSKA in the germline V gene (reference sequence).

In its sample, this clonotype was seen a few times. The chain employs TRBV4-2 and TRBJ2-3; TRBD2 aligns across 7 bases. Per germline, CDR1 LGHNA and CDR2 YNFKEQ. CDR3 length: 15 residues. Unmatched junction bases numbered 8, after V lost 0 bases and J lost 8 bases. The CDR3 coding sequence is TGTGCCAGCAGCCAAGATCGGGGGGAGTGGGGTACGCAGTATTTT. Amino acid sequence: CASSQDRGEWGTQYF.

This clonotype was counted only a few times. CDR3 sequence: CASSPPGMETQYF. The CDR3 DNA reads as TGTGCCAGTAGCCCTCCCGGGATGGAGACCCAGTACTTC. The chain employs TRBV19 and TRBJ2-5; maybe TRBD2 (5 bases). The CDR3 sequence is 13 residues long. CDR1 is LNHDA and CDR2 is SQIVND in the germline V gene (reference sequence). Trimming took 6 bases from V and 5 from J, leaving 13 bases between them.

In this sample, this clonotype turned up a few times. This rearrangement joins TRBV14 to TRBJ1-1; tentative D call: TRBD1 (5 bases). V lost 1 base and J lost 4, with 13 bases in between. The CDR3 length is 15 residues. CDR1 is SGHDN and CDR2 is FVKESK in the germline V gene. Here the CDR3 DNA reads TGTGCCAGCAGCCAAGCCCGACAGATCACCACTGAAGCTTTCTTT. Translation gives CASSQARQITTEAFF.

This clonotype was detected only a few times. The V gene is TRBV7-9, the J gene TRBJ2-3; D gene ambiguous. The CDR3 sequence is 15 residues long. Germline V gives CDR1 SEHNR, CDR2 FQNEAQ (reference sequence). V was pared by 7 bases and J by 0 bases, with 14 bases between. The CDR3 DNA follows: TGTGCCAGCATCTGGTCGTTGATGAGCACAGATACGCAGTATTTT. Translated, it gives CASIWSLMSTDTQYF.

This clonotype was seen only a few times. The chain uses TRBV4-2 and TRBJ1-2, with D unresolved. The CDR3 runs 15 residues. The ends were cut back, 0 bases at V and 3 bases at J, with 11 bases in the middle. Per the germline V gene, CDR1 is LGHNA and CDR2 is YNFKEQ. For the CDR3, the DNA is TGTGCCAGCAGCCAAGATAGAGGGCTGGACTATGGCTACACCTTC. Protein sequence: CASSQDRGLDYGYTF.

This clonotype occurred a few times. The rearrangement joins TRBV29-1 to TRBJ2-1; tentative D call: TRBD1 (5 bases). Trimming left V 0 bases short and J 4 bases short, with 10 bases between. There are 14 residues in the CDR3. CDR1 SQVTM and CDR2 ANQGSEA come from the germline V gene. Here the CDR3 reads CSVEDQTEYNEQFF. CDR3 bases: TGCAGCGTTGAAGATCAGACAGAATACAATGAGCAGTTCTTC.

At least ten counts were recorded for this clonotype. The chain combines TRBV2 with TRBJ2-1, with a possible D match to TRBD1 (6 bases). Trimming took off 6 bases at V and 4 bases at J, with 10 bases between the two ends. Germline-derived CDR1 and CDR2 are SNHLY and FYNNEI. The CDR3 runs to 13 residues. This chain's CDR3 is CASSGTQYNEQFF. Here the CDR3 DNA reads TGTGCCAGCAGCGGGACACAATACAATGAGCAGTTCTTC. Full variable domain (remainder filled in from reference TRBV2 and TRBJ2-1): EPEVTQTPSHQVTQMGQEVILRCVPISNHLYFYWYRQILGQKVEFLVSFYNNEISEKSEIFDDQFSVERPDGSNFTLKIRSTKLEDSAMYFCASSGTQYNEQFFGPGTRLTVL.

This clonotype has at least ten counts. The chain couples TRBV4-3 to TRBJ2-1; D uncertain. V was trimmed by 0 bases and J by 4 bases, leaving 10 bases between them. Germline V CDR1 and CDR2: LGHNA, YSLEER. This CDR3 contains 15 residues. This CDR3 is CASSQDTNLYNEQFF. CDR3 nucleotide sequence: TGCGCCAGCAGCCAAGACACGAACTTATACAATGAGCAGTTCTTC.